This T cell receptor (beta chain) was sequenced during a study of shared clonotypes between healthy human individuals. General study results and limits: In having few donors, the study represented limited genetic and exposure-history diversity.

As originally analysed: ImmunoSEQ junction-only sequences lacked quality scores, so their filtering differed. Using immunoSEQ multiplex PCR, the repertoire was profiled, and TCRdb retains in-frame clones only, with some absent. The D gene and trimming were derived from the DNA, and the V and J assignments and clone size from that table. The top ten clones hold about 0.13% of a sample with millions of clones, around 94% of them seen once. About this clone itself: The antigen is not known.

The CDR3 has 16 amino acids. V shed 0 bases and J 5 bases; nucleotides not matched to a gene: 10. Germline V CDR1 and CDR2: SEHNR, FQNEAQ (reference sequence). V gene TRBV7-9 combines with J gene TRBJ2-7; 7 nucleotides line up with TRBD2. The clonotype was recovered from a man aged 18 to 29 in good health. Sequencing input: naive CD4+ T cells sorted from blood. Described subset: CD45RA+ positively selected. The CDR3 sequence is CASSLAGVAGGHEQYF. Written as DNA, the CDR3 is TGTGCCAGCAGCTTAGCGGGGGTAGCGGGCGGCCACGAGCAGTACTTC.